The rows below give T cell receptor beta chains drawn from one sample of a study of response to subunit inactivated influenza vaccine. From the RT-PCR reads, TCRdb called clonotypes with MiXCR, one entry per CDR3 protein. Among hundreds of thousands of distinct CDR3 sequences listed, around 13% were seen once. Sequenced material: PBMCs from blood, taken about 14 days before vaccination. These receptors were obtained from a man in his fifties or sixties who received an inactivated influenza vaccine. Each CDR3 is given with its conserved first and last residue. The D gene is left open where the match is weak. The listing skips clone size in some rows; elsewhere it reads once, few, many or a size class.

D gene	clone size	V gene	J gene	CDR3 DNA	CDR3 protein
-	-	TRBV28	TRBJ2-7	TGTGCCAGCAGTTTAATTGGGGGAGCGTACGAGCAGTACTTC	CASSLIGGAYEQYF
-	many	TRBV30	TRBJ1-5	TGTGCCTGGAGTAAACGGGGAAATCAGCCCCAGCATTTT	CAWSKRGNQPQHF
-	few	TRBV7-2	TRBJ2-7	TGTGCCAGCAGCTTCCGACCCGGACTGAGCTCCTACGAGCAGTACTTC	CASSFRPGLSSYEQYF
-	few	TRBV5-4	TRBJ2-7	TGTGCCAGCAGCTTGGACGGCGGTCGAAACGAGCAGTACTTC	CASSLDGGRNEQYF
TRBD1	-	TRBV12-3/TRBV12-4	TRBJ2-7	TGTGCCAGCAGTTTGGGGCAGGGGGCTTACTACGAGCAGTACTTC	CASSLGQGAYYEQYF
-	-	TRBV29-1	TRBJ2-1	TGCAGCGCCCAACCGGGGGTGGGTGAGCAGTTCTTC	CSAQPGVGEQFF
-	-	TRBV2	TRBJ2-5	TGTGCCAGCAGTGAAGTAGGTGGCTTCTCGGGAGAGACCCAGTACTTC	CASSEVGGFSGETQYF
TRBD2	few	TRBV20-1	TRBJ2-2	TGCAGTGGCCGGAGCGGGGTCTACGGGGAGCTGTTTTTT	CSGRSGVYGELFF
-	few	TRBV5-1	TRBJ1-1	TGCGCCAGCAGCTTGGAAAGGGCTACTGAAGCTTTCTTT	CASSLERATEAFF
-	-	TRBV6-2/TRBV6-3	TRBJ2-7	TGTGCCAGCAACCCACAGGGCCCGGCCTACGAGCAGTACTTC	CASNPQGPAYEQYF
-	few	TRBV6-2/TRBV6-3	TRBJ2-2	TGTGCCAGCAGTTACGCAGGGTACACCGGGGAGCTGTTTTTT	CASSYAGYTGELFF
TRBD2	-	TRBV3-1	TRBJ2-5	TGTGCCAGCAGCCACATACTAGCGGGGGAAGAGACCCAGTACTTC	CASSHILAGEETQYF
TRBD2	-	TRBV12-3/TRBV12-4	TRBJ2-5	TGTGCCAGCAGTCAAGGACTAGCGGGTACCTTC	CASSQGLAGTF
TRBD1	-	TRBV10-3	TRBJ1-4	TGTGCCATCAGCTCACAGGGGGATGAAAAACTGTTTTTT	CAISSQGDEKLFF
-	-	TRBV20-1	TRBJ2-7	TGCAGTGCTAGAGGAATACAGGGATATACCTACGAGCAGTACTTC	CSARGIQGYTYEQYF
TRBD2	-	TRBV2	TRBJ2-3	TGTGCCAGCAGTGAAGTTAAGCGGGGGTATATAGATACGCAGTATTTT	CASSEVKRGYIDTQYF
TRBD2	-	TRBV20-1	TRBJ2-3	TGCAGTGCTCCAGCGGGGGCCAATCGTGATACGCAGTATTTT	CSAPAGANRDTQYF
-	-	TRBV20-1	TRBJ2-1	TGCAGTGCTAGAGCGGAGGGTTGGGAGCAGTTCTTC	CSARAEGWEQFF
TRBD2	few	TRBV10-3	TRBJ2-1	TGTGCCATCAGTGAAGGAAGGACTAGGAACAATGAGCAGTTCTTC	CAISEGRTRNNEQFF
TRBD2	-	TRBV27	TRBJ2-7	TGTGCCAGCAGTCGTATAGAGGCGGGAGGGCCCTACGAGCAGTACTTC	CASSRIEAGGPYEQYF
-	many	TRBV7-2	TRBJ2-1	TGTGCCAGCAGCTTAGCGACAAGTTTGTACAATGAGCAGTTCTTC	CASSLATSLYNEQFF
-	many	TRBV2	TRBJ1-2	TGTGCCAGCAGTAAGGACCCCTCTAACTATGGCTACACCTTC	CASSKDPSNYGYTF
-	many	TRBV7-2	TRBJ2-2	TGTGCCAGCAGCTCTCGGCACACCGGGGAGCTGTTTTTT	CASSSRHTGELFF
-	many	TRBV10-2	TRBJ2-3	TGCGCCAGCAGTGGGTCAGATACGCAGTATTTT	CASSGSDTQYF
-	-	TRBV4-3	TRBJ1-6	TGCGCCAGCAGCCAAGAGGCGGACCGAACGGAGAGGAATTCACCCCTCCACTTT	CASSQEADRTERNSPLHF
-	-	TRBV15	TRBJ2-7	TGTGCCACCAGCAGACTAGCCGGGACAAAAACCTACGAGCAGTACTTC	CATSRLAGTKTYEQYF
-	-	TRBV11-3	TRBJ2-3	TGTGCCAGCAGCTTAAGCCGGCACCTCACAGATACGCAGTATTTT	CASSLSRHLTDTQYF
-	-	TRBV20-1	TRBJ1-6	TGCTGTGCTAGAGATTTCAGGGTTAGGTTTTCACCCCTCCACTTT	CCARDFRVRFSPLHF
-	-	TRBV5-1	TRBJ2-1	TGCGCCAGCAGCTTGAGATACTCGTGGGAGACCCAGTTCTTC	CASSLRYSWETQFF
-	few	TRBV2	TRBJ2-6	TGTGCCAGCAGTGACCGGCCTCTGACAGTTAAGAGCTCTGGGGCCAACGTCCTGACTTTC	CASSDRPLTVKSSGANVLTF
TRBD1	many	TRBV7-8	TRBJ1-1	TGTGCCAGCAGCTTCACCGACAGGGGGAACACTGAAGCTTTCTTT	CASSFTDRGNTEAFF
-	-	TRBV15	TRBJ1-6	TGTGCCACCATCAGCCGGTCGAATTCACCCCTCCACTTT	CATISRSNSPLHF
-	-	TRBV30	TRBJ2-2	TGTGCCTGGACACCTTCGAACACCGGGGAGCTGTTTTTT	CAWTPSNTGELFF
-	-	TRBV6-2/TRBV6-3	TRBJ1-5	TGTGCCAGCAACTTCCCGGGCAGAAATCAGCCCCAGCATTTT	CASNFPGRNQPQHF
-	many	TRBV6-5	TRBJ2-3	TGTGCCAGCAGTTACAATCCGGTCACAGATACGCAGTATTTT	CASSYNPVTDTQYF
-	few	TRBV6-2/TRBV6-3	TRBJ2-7	TGTGCCAGCAGTTACTTTGGGGACGAGCAGTACTTC	CASSYFGDEQYF
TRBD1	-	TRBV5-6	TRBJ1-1	TGTGCCAGCAGCTTGGCGGGACAGGGAATTGGTGAAGCTTTCTTT	CASSLAGQGIGEAFF
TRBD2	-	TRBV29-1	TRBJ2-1	TGCAGCGTTGAAATGGCGGGAGTGATTAATGAGCAGTTCTTC	CSVEMAGVINEQFF
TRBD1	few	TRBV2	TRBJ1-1	TGTGCCAGCCTTACAGGGGAGGGGACTGAAGCTTTCTTT	CASLTGEGTEAFF
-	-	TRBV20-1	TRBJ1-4	TGCAGTGCTAGAGTCGGCATTAATGAAAAACTGTTTTTT	CSARVGINEKLFF
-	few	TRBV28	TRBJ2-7	TGTGCCAGCAGTGCTACACAGCTCTACGAGCAGTACTTC	CASSATQLYEQYF
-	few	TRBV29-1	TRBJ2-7	TGCAGCGTTGTTGGAGGGACAAGGAGCTCCTACGAGCAGTACTTC	CSVVGGTRSSYEQYF
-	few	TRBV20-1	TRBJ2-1	TGCAGTGCTAGCAAGGGGGCGCGGGGGAATGAGCAGTTCTTC	CSASKGARGNEQFF
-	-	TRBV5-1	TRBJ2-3	TGCGCCACCGCGCAGAGGGGTGGCACAGATACGCAGTATTTT	CATAQRGGTDTQYF
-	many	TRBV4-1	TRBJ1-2	TGCGCCAGCAGCCAAGGAAGAATACTGGGTGGCTACACCTTC	CASSQGRILGGYTF
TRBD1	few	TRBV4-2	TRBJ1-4	TGTGCCAGCAGCCAAGAGACAGGGGGCACATGGAATGAAAAACTGTTTTTT	CASSQETGGTWNEKLFF
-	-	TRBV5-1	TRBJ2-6	TGCGCCAGCAGCGTGGACGTAGGATCTGGGGCCAACGTCCTGACTTTC	CASSVDVGSGANVLTF
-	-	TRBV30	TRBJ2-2	TGTGCCTGGAGTGAAGTCGGGTCCGGGGAGCTGTTTTTT	CAWSEVGSGELFF
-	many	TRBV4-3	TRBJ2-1	TGCGCCAGCAGCCAAGATGGGCAGGGGACGAGACCCTACAATGAGCAGTTCTTC	CASSQDGQGTRPYNEQFF